A single sample gave rise to the 12 T cell receptor beta chains below, sequenced in a study of cytomegalovirus exposure and HLA in healthy donors. Use of 60 Vbeta and 13 Jbeta primers characterized the PCR. Sequencing was performed with immunoSEQ multiplex PCR; in TCRdb, only in-frame clones are kept and a portion is missing. This sample's table has around 76,000 clones. The specimen was PBMCs. These receptors all come from a man in his forties in good health and CMV-seronegative.

The chain has TRBV27 and TRBJ2-7, with TRBD1 matching 7 bases. Germline-derived CDR1 and CDR2 are MNHEY and SMNVEV (reference sequence). This CDR3 spans 15 amino acids. V lost 6 bases to trimming and J lost 2 bases; unmatched junction nucleotides: 10. The CDR3 region is CASRPGRDSAYEQYF. Here the CDR3 DNA reads TGTGCCAGCAGACCGGGCCGGGACAGCGCCTACGAGCAGTACTTC.

The chain is built from TRBV19 and TRBJ1-5; TRBD1 agrees at 7 bases. The CDR3 is made up of 13 amino acids. V shed 9 bases, J shed 6 bases, and the junction held 8 bases outside the gene matches. The germline V gene encodes CDR1 LNHDA and CDR2 SQIVND (reference sequence). CDR3 DNA sequence: TGTGCCAGCGGAAAGGGGGCGGCTCAGCCCCAGCATTTT. Translated: CASGKGAAQPQHF. Full variable domain (rest looked up from reference TRBV19 and TRBJ1-5): DGGITQSPKYLFRKEGQNVTLSCEQNLNHDAMYWYRQDPGQGLRLIYYSQIVNDFQKGDIAEGYSVSREKKESFPLTVTSAQKNPTAFYLCASGKGAAQPQHFGDGTRLSIL.

The gene calls are TRBV4-2 and TRBJ2-5; tentatively, D is TRBD2 (6 bases). Trimming stripped 1 base from V and 5 bases from J, with 11 bases between. The length of the CDR3 is 14 residues. Germline CDR1 LGHNA, CDR2 YNFKEQ. CDR3 bases: TGTGCCAGCAGCCAAGTTAGGGGACTGGAGACCCAGTACTTC. This codes for CASSQVRGLETQYF.

The gene calls are TRBV25-1 and TRBJ2-1; possible D gene TRBD1, 6 bases. The CDR3 loop spans 13 amino acids. Trimming took 5 bases from V and 8 from J, leaving 13 bases between them. Germline V CDR1 and CDR2: MGHDK, SYGVNS. This CDR3 is CASSRPGVHEQFF. The CDR3 DNA is TGTGCCAGCAGTAGGCCAGGGGTTCATGAGCAGTTCTTC.

The gene calls are TRBV7-8 and TRBJ1-1; a possible D gene is TRBD1 (6 bases). Trimming pared 6 bases from V and 6 bases from J, leaving 17 bases between. This CDR3 has 14 residues. Per the germline V gene, CDR1 is SGHVS and CDR2 is FQNEAQ. Here the CDR3 DNA reads TGTGCCAGCAGACCCACAGGGAGTGGGGCTGAAGCTTTCTTT. As protein: CASRPTGSGAEAFF.

The CDR3 spells CAWNRGLANEQFF. Written as DNA, the CDR3 is TGTGCCTGGAATCGCGGTCTAGCGAATGAGCAGTTCTTC. The chain joins TRBV30 to TRBJ2-1; weak D call: TRBD2 (6 bases). V lost 4 bases and J 7 bases, leaving 14 bases between the germline ends. From germline, CDR1 is GTSNPN and CDR2 SVGIG (reference sequence). CDR3 size: 13 residues.

The V call is TRBV7-2, the J call TRBJ1-1, with unresolved D. Germline V CDR1 and CDR2: SGHTA, FQGNSA. Between the trimmed V and J ends, which lost 1 base and 1 base, there was a span of 7 bases. The CDR3 contains 14 residues. The CDR3: CASSLGPGNTEAFF. The CDR3 region has the DNA TGTGCCAGCAGCTTAGGTCCGGGGAACACTGAAGCTTTCTTT.

This chain uses TRBV5-1 with TRBJ1-1, with D hard to call. The CDR3 runs to 12 residues. V was pared by 3 bases and J by 10 bases, with 13 bases between. CDR1 and CDR2 (germline): SGHRS, YFSETQ. CDR3 nucleotide sequence: TGCGCCAGCAGCTCAGCGGGGTTGGGAGCTTTCTTT. This sequence encodes CASSSAGLGAFF.

The J gene is TRBJ1-1, the V gene TRBV27, with D perhaps TRBD1 (6 bases). The CDR3 length is 13 residues. The germline gives CDR1 MNHEY, CDR2 SMNVEV (reference sequence). V was cut by 8 bases and J by 1 base, with 11 bases left in between. Here the CDR3 DNA reads TGTGCCAGCCCTGGGACACCGAACACTGAAGCTTTCTTT. It encodes CASPGTPNTEAFF.

The rearrangement joins TRBV13 to TRBJ1-1; 10 bases align to TRBD1. The J segment lost 4 bases and the V segment lost 5 bases, leaving 10 bases of the junction unmatched. Germline V lookup: CDR1 PRHDT, CDR2 FYEKMQ (reference sequence). The CDR3 is 16 amino acids. CDR3 DNA: TGTGCCAGCAGCATTGGGACAGGGGCTGTTAGCACTGAAGCTTTCTTT. Translation gives CASSIGTGAVSTEAFF. Together with reference TRBV13 and TRBJ1-1, the CDR3 gives the full variable domain: AAGVIQSPRHLIKEKRETATLKCYPIPRHDTVYWYQQGPGQDPQFLISFYEKMQSDKGSIPDRFSAQQFSDYHSELNMSSLELGDSALYFCASSIGTGAVSTEAFFGQGTRLTVV.

The chain joins TRBV30 to TRBJ2-7, with 9 positions matching TRBD2. The germline V gene encodes CDR1 GTSNPN and CDR2 SVGIG (reference sequence). The V and J ends lost 3 bases and 3 bases, in that order; junction bases with no gene match: 9. The CDR3 covers 15 residues. CDR3 amino acids: CAWSVKLAGGYEQYF. DNA of the CDR3: TGTGCCTGGAGCGTTAAACTAGCGGGCGGCTACGAGCAGTACTTC.

The chain carries TRBV4-3 and TRBJ1-5; D perhaps matches TRBD1 (6 bases). Germline lookup yields CDR1 LGHNA and CDR2 YSLEER. The V end was cut by 0 bases, the J end by 5 bases, with 14 bases between. This CDR3 comprises 16 residues. CDR3 nucleotides: TGCGCCAGCAGCCAAGATCTCAGGGGCCCGGATCAGCCCCAGCATTTT. The encoded protein is CASSQDLRGPDQPQHF.